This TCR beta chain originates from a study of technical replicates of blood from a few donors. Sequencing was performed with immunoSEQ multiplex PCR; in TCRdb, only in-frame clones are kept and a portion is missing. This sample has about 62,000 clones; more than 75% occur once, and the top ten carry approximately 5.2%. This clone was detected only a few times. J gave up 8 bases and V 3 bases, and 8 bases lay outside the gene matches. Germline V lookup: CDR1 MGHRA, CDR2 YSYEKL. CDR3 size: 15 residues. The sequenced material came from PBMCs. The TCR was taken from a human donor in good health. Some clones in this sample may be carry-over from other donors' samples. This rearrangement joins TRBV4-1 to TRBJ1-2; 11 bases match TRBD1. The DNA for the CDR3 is TGCGCCAGCAGCCAGACGGACAGGGGGCCGTTAGGCTACACCTTC. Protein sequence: CASSQTDRGPLGYTF.